Described below is a single T cell receptor beta chain sequence and its context. Its antigen is currently not known. Nothing much larger sits one base from this clone, and base qualities are not available. CDR1 SGHNT and CDR2 YYREEE are derived from the germline V gene (reference sequence). Including cysteine and phenylalanine, the CDR3 has 15 amino acids. The entry retains the CDR3 DNA only, 45 bases that are in frame from base 1. V and J are trimmed by 7 bases and 3 bases, and the gene matches miss 12 bases of the junction. The immunoSEQ Assay was used to sequence TCRbeta CDR3 regions. After extraction, genomic DNA underwent amplification by bias-controlled multiplex PCR, followed by high-throughput sequencing. In the source study's methods: Collapsing and filtering of sequences were performed to quantify the absolute abundance of each unique TCRbeta CDR3 region. T cell fraction was estimated by normalizing TCRbeta template counts to usable DNA, with usable DNA measured through amplification of reference genes found in all nucleated cells. Repertoire TCRs were annotated as SARS-CoV-2-specific when V gene, CDR3 amino acid sequence and J gene were exactly matched to a known reactive TCR set. The reference SARS-CoV-2 TCR set was obtained from MIRA and was filtered for enrichment in COVID-19-positive ImmuneCODE repertoires, whereby public or cross-reactive TCRs were removed. Based on the MIRA antigens, annotated TCRs were further analysed at the level of specific ORF or position within ORF. Breadth was defined as annotated unique rearrangements over total unique productive rearrangements; depth was the summed frequency of those rearrangements. Group comparisons of TCR breadth used two-sided Wilcoxon rank-sum tests. TCRdb's version of the immuneACCESS table is confined to in-frame rearrangements and falls short of the full clone set. An unresolved V gene accounts for under half of the shortfall where checked; the remainder is of unknown origin. V and J calls and clone size come straight from that table; D and trimming were deduced from the DNA. For this sample there are about 390,000 clones; 88% appear just once. The ten largest clones capture 3.5% of the sample.

The data belong to a study of Ad26.COV2.S vaccination and SARS-CoV-2 variants (dated by TCRdb to about 2021). Turning to the overall study: Donors in the vaccine arm were drawn from COV1001, a multicentre, randomized, double-blind, placebo-controlled phase I-IIa trial testing Ad26.COV2.S in healthy adults. Ad26.COV2.S was administered intramuscularly at 5 x 10^10 or 1 x 10^11 viral particles, either as a single shot or as two shots given 56 days apart. The specificity and breadth of SARS-CoV-2-reactive T cell receptors after Ad26.COV2.S vaccination were assessed by TCRbeta repertoire sequencing. The TCR-sequenced set comprised approximately 32 samples: about 19 Ad26.COV2.S vaccine recipients, 5 placebo recipients and 8 SARS-CoV-2 convalescent individuals. Trial participants were randomized into five groups of five, in which low-dose or high-dose Ad26.COV2.S was given once or twice, or placebo was given on both occasions. Investigators remained blinded to trial group allocation during experiments and outcome assessment. Study-wide findings and limitations: According to the authors, total T cell responses may have been underestimated by the TCR breadth and depth analyses. After vaccination, substantial breadth of spike-specific CD8+ and CD4+ T cell responses was reported. The study was not powered for comparison of responses between vaccine doses or regimens. Higher spike-specific TCR breadth was observed in Ad26.COV2.S recipients than in placebo recipients (P = 0.0014). Comparable non-spike TCR breadth was observed between vaccine and placebo recipients, consistent with only spike being contained in the vaccine.

Explained via the paper, the treatment or condition label denotes: some 20 received Ad26.COV2.S at low or high dose, single or two shots; several received placebo; per-sample allocation not given. Repertoires of vaccine and placebo recipients were sequenced from samples collected on day 63 after the first injection. Cohort 1b enrolled roughly 25 adults aged 18-55 years at a single site in Boston, USA, between 29 July and 7 August 2020. Ad26.COV2.S was a replication-incompetent adenovirus type 26 vector that expressed a prefusion-stabilized SARS-CoV-2 spike protein derived from the original Wuhan strain.

Recombination connected TRBV5-4 to TRBJ1-1; 7 central nucleotides agree with TRBD1. This TCR was sampled from a person between 18 and 59 years old who received the Ad26.COV2.S COVID-19 vaccine or a placebo. The specimen comprised peripheral blood, sampled in a trial of Ad26.COV2.S vaccine versus placebo. In nucleotide form, the sequence is TGTGCCAGCGTCAGACAGGGTGGTTTTGACACTGAAGCTTTCTTT. This sequence encodes CASVRQGGFDTEAFF.